This T cell receptor beta chain derives from a study of cytomegalovirus exposure and HLA in healthy donors. This clone was seen once. A multiplex PCR was run with 60 Vbeta primers and 13 Jbeta primers. Data came from immunoSEQ multiplex PCR; TCRdb stores just in-frame clones and leaves some out. Among 200,000 or so clones listed, roughly 80% were seen once. CDR3 length: 14 residues. Germline CDR1 reads MNHNS; CDR2 reads SASEGT. Trimming removed 4 bases at V and 8 bases at J, with 17 bases between. Sample: PBMCs. The sequence derives from a man aged 50 to 59 in good health and CMV-seronegative. This sequence joins TRBV6-1 and TRBJ1-2; the D gene is possibly TRBD1 (5 bases). The DNA of the CDR3 is TGTGCCAGCAGTGGGGTGGGCGGGGCGGAAGGCTACACCTTC. Encoded protein: CASSGVGGAEGYTF.